Following are 29 T cell receptor beta chains from one sample sequenced in a study of PD-1 blockade in classical Hodgkin lymphoma. The time point: cycle 4 day 1 (C4D1), after 5 to 7 weeks of nivolumab. Every patient experienced relapse after autologous stem cell transplantation, and brentuximab vedotin exposure varied. Magnetic depletion of unwanted cells isolated CD4+ T cells from thawed PBMCs. Generated by immunoSEQ multiplex PCR, the TCRdb table keeps only in-frame clones and is missing some. The sample records some 11,000 clones, around 76% being singletons. Sequenced here: CD4+ T cells from blood, sampled before the fourth cycle of nivolumab. These receptors were obtained from a human donor with classical Hodgkin lymphoma.

This clone was counted a few times. The chain carries TRBV18 and TRBJ1-5; 10 nucleotides agree with TRBD1. Germline V gene data show CDR1 as KGHSH and CDR2 as LQKENI. The length of the CDR3 is 14 residues. With V trimmed by 6 bases and J by 5 bases, 4 bases remained unmatched. The CDR3: CASSAGTGDQPQHF. The CDR3 DNA follows: TGTGCCAGCTCCGCTGGGACAGGGGATCAGCCCCAGCATTTT.

The chain recombines TRBV9 with TRBJ2-2, with 13 bases identical to TRBD2. This CDR3 is 16 amino acids long. CDR1 and CDR2 from the germline V gene are SGDLS and YYNGEE. V was pared by 9 bases and J by 0 bases, with 5 bases of the junction left unmatched. The CDR3 DNA sequence: TGTGCCACCGGGACTAGCGGGACTTCGAACACCGGGGAGCTGTTTTTT. This translates into CATGTSGTSNTGELFF.

The chain is built from TRBV4-1 and TRBJ2-7; the match to TRBD2 covers 12 bases. The germline V gene has CDR1 MGHRA and CDR2 YSYEKL. This CDR3 region has 16 residues. J was trimmed by 4 bases and V by 1 base; bases with no gene match: 5. The chain's CDR3 is CASSQVWTSGTYEQYF. Here the CDR3 DNA reads TGCGCCAGCAGCCAAGTTTGGACTAGCGGGACTTACGAGCAGTACTTC.

The sample holds one count of this clone. The rearrangement joins TRBV10-2 to TRBJ2-2; 10 bases fit TRBD1. Trimming at V came to 7 bases and at J to 4 bases, leaving 6 bases not matched to a gene. Germline-derived CDR1 and CDR2 are WSHSY and SAAADI. The CDR3 runs 15 residues. The CDR3 DNA is TGCGCCAGCAAGGGACAGGGGATCGGCACCGGGGAGCTGTTTTTT. Residues: CASKGQGIGTGELFF.

This sequence joins TRBV5-1 and TRBJ2-3, with 8 nucleotides matching TRBD2. There are 14 residues in the CDR3. J gave up 3 bases and V 4 bases, and 4 bases lay outside the gene matches. Per germline, CDR1 SGHRS and CDR2 YFSETQ. Here the CDR3 reads CASSRAGATDTQYF. CDR3 bases: TGCGCCAGCAGCCGAGCGGGAGCAACAGATACGCAGTATTTT. Variable domain in full (rest from reference TRBV5-1 and TRBJ2-3): KAGVTQTPRYLIKTRGQQVTLSCSPISGHRSVSWYQQTPGQGLQFLFEYFSETQRNKGNFPGRFSGRQFSNSRSEMNVSTLELGDSALYLCASSRAGATDTQYFGPGTRLTVL.

The CDR3 DNA follows: TGTGCCAGCAGCCGAGCGGGAGCCGACAATGAGCAGTTCTTC. Protein sequence: CASSRAGADNEQFF. V and J are TRBV6-1 and TRBJ2-1; 8 nucleotides match TRBD2. V was clipped by 6 bases and J by 5 bases; unmatched bases: 6. The germline V gene has CDR1 MNHNS and CDR2 SASEGT. This CDR3 region has 14 residues.

The V and J genes are TRBV30 and TRBJ2-3; weak D call: TRBD2 (5 bases). Trimming shortened V by 3 bases and J by 4 bases, and 14 bases separated the two germline ends. This CDR3 comprises 14 residues. Germline CDR1 GTSNPN, CDR2 SVGIG (reference sequence). This CDR3 reads CAWSRGTSADTQYF. DNA for the CDR3: TGTGCCTGGAGCCGGGGAACAAGCGCAGATACGCAGTATTTT. The whole variable domain, remainder taken from reference TRBV30 and TRBJ2-3, is SQTIHQWPATLVQPVGSPLSLECTVEGTSNPNLYWYRQAAGRGLQLLFYSVGIGQISSEVPQNLSASRPQDRQFILSSKKLLLSDSGFYLCAWSRGTSADTQYFGPGTRLTVL.

The V call is TRBV28, the J call TRBJ1-2, with no clear D. Trimming shortened V by 2 bases and J by 3 bases, and 4 bases separated the two germline ends. The CDR3 contains 12 residues. The germline V gene encodes CDR1 MDHEN and CDR2 SYDVKM. The CDR3 DNA follows: TGTGCCAGCAGTTTAAGGGACTATGGCTACACCTTC. As protein: CASSLRDYGYTF.

The CDR3 protein is CASSLIPGTMETQYF. In nucleotides, the CDR3 is TGCGCCAGCAGCTTAATCCCAGGGACGATGGAGACCCAGTACTTC. The chain employs TRBV5-1 and TRBJ2-5; tentatively, D is TRBD1 or TRBD2 (5 bases each). This CDR3 is built from 15 residues. The V gene lost 2 bases and the J gene lost 5 bases, with 16 bases spanning the gap. Germline V gene lookup returns CDR1 SGHRS and CDR2 YFSETQ.

This chain links TRBV25-1 with TRBJ1-1, with D tentatively TRBD1 (5 bases). Per germline, CDR1 MGHDK and CDR2 SYGVNS. Deletions cut 7 bases from V and 5 bases from J, with 14 bases between. CDR3 size: 13 residues. CDR3 sequence (DNA): TGTGCCAGCATTGGACAAACTGGGACTGAAGCTTTCTTT. This gives the protein CASIGQTGTEAFF.

The V call is TRBV6-5, the J call TRBJ1-5; D is uncertain. Germline values: CDR1 MNHEY, CDR2 SVGAGI. V shed 2 bases and J shed 4 bases, with 6 bases lying between them. The length of the CDR3 is 13 residues. The CDR3 coding sequence is TGTGCCAGCAGTTACGACGGAAATCAGCCCCAGCATTTT. Amino acid sequence: CASSYDGNQPQHF.

The chain couples TRBV5-1 to TRBJ1-1, with unresolved D. The germline V and J ends were trimmed by 3 bases and 0 bases, with 15 bases remaining between them. CDR1 SGHRS and CDR2 YFSETQ come from the germline V gene. CDR3 size: 16 residues. CDR3 sequence reads: CASSYHTGSMNTEAFF. In nucleotides, the CDR3 is TGCGCCAGCAGCTATCATACGGGCTCAATGAACACTGAAGCTTTCTTT.

The chain employs TRBV5-4 and TRBJ1-2, with 7 bases lining up with TRBD1. V lost 4 bases, J lost 6 bases, and 6 bases stayed unmatched. CDR1 and CDR2 from the germline V gene are SGHNT and YYREEE (reference sequence). The CDR3 sequence is 13 residues long. CDR3 region: CASSLETGNGYTF. The CDR3 DNA reads TGTGCCAGCAGCCTAGAGACAGGGAATGGCTACACCTTC.

The chain recombines TRBV11-3 with TRBJ1-1; D is possibly TRBD1 (6 bases). Germline V gene data show CDR1 as SGHNT and CDR2 as YENEEA. Trimming removed 3 bases at V and 0 bases at J, with 11 bases between. The CDR3 contains 15 residues. CDR3 loop: CASSLGRGMNTEAFF. DNA of the CDR3: TGTGCCAGCAGCTTGGGCAGGGGAATGAACACTGAAGCTTTCTTT. The full variable domain, completed using reference TRBV11-3 and TRBJ1-1, is EAGVVQSPRYKIIEKKQPVAFWCNPISGHNTLYWYLQNLGQGPELLIRYENEEAVDDSQLPKDRFSAERLKGVDSTLKIQPAELGDSAVYLCASSLGRGMNTEAFFGQGTRLTVV.

The V and J genes are TRBV9 and TRBJ2-1; 8 bases align to TRBD2. Looked up from germline, CDR1 is SGDLS and CDR2 is YYNGEE. The CDR3 has 15 residues. The V gene end was trimmed by 2 bases and the J gene end by 9 bases; junction bases not matched to a gene: 10. CDR3 loop: CASSVTGGPGGEQFF. The CDR3, as DNA: TGTGCCAGCAGCGTTACGGGAGGGCCGGGAGGTGAGCAGTTCTTC.

This chain joins TRBV27 and TRBJ2-1; TRBD2 aligns across 12 bases. There are 18 residues in the CDR3. Per the germline V gene, CDR1 is MNHEY and CDR2 is SMNVEV (reference sequence). The ends lost 0 bases at V and 0 bases at J; junction bases unmatched: 3. CDR3 in DNA: TGTGCCAGCAGTTTATCGGGGACTAGCGGGTCCTCCTACAATGAGCAGTTCTTC. This sequence encodes CASSLSGTSGSSYNEQFF.

Only a few counts were recorded for this clone. The identical CDR3 is also encoded by other nucleotide sequences in the sample. The rearrangement joins TRBV6-5 to TRBJ1-1; D is possibly TRBD1 (6 bases). Germline V gives CDR1 MNHEY, CDR2 SVGAGI. The V end was cut by 2 bases, the J end by 7 bases, with 14 bases between. The CDR3 length is 14 residues. The CDR3 protein is CASSYLQGSGEAFF. The DNA of the CDR3 is TGTGCCAGCAGTTACCTACAGGGATCGGGTGAAGCTTTCTTT.

This clone turned up a few times. V usage is TRBV6-6 and J usage is TRBJ1-3; TRBD1 aligns across 9 bases. The CDR3 is made up of 16 amino acids. Germline CDR1 reads MNHNY; CDR2 reads SVGAGI (reference sequence). Germline trimming cut 5 bases from V and 8 bases from J; bases unmatched to any gene: 13. CDR3: CASSMGQGVVLDTIYF. The DNA of the CDR3 is TGTGCCAGCAGTATGGGACAGGGAGTGGTTCTGGACACCATATATTTT.

This chain joins TRBV15 and TRBJ2-5; 7 nucleotides align to TRBD1. The CDR3 totals 16 residues. V was pared by 6 bases and J by 2 bases, with 12 bases of the junction left unmatched. The germline CDR1 and CDR2 sequences are LNHNV and YYDKDF (reference sequence). DNA of the CDR3: TGTGCCACCAGGGCTTTAACCGGGACAGATCAAGAGACCCAGTACTTC. This codes for CATRALTGTDQETQYF.

This clone was counted only a few times. The V gene is TRBV6-5, the J gene TRBJ1-6; D is unresolved. This CDR3 is built from 16 residues. V was shortened by 2 bases and J by 0 bases, with 8 bases between the two germline ends. Germline values: CDR1 MNHEY, CDR2 SVGAGI. The CDR3 region has the DNA TGTGCCAGCAGTTACCGTCCGAGCTCCTATAATTCACCCCTCCACTTT. It encodes CASSYRPSSYNSPLHF.

This chain connects TRBV6-4 to TRBJ2-2; no clear D gene. Germline lookup yields CDR1 MRHNA and CDR2 SNTAGT. V lost 6 bases and J lost 7, with 15 bases in between. CDR3 length: 14 residues. CDR3: CASRRAERGGELFF. DNA of the CDR3: TGTGCCAGCAGACGGGCAGAGAGAGGCGGGGAGCTGTTTTTT.

The chain uses TRBV19 and TRBJ2-7; D remains unclear. The CDR3 extends over 14 amino acids. The germline V and J ends were trimmed by 1 base and 2 bases, with 9 bases remaining between them. In germline, CDR1 is LNHDA, CDR2 SQIVND (reference sequence). The CDR3 region is CASSIGYGAYEQYF. The CDR3 coding sequence is TGTGCCAGTAGTATAGGCTATGGAGCCTACGAGCAGTACTTC.

This chain connects TRBV7-6 to TRBJ2-2; 8 bases fit TRBD1. Germline V gene sequence: CDR1 SGHVS, CDR2 FNYEAQ. V was clipped by 0 bases and J by 7 bases; unmatched bases: 4. The CDR3 spans 15 residues. The CDR3 reads CASSLAYRGNGELFF. The CDR3, as DNA: TGTGCCAGCAGCTTAGCGTACAGGGGGAACGGGGAGCTGTTTTTT.

V is TRBV11-2 and J is TRBJ1-4, with 7 bases aligning to TRBD1. The germline gives CDR1 SGHAT, CDR2 FQNNGV. V dropped 1 base and J dropped 8; count of bases not matched to a gene: 7. CDR3 length: 15 residues. The CDR3 nucleotides are TGTGCCAGCAGCTTAGCGGGAAGGGGGCACGAAAAACTGTTTTTT. It specifies CASSLAGRGHEKLFF.

Concerning this clone itself: Only one base separates this from a far larger clonotype, so it likely reflects a read error. Other nucleotide sequences from this sample produce the same CDR3. The chain has TRBV5-1 and TRBJ2-7; D is unclear. The ends were cut back, 4 bases at V and 1 base at J, with 12 bases in the middle. CDR1 is SGHRS, CDR2 YFSETQ, per germline. The CDR3 sequence is 14 residues long. CDR3 in amino acids: CASSLDPSSYEQYF. The CDR3 DNA follows: TGCGCCAGCAGCCTGGATCCCTCATCCTACGAGCAGTACTTC.

The chain joins TRBV7-3 to TRBJ2-1, with 7 bases lining up with TRBD2. This CDR3 comprises 15 residues. Germline lookup yields CDR1 SGHTA and CDR2 FQGTGA. V shed 3 bases and J 10 bases; nucleotides not matched to a gene: 12. CDR3 nucleotides: TGTGCCAGCAGCTTGGTGGCGGGAGTGATGCGAGAGCAGTTCTTC. Translating gives CASSLVAGVMREQFF.

The chain combines TRBV6-1 with TRBJ2-2; D is uncertain. The CDR3 extends over 14 amino acids. The germline V gene has CDR1 MNHNS and CDR2 SASEGT. Trimming left V 5 bases short and J 0 bases short, with 7 bases between. The CDR3: CASSQVSNTGELFF. Here the CDR3 DNA reads TGTGCCAGCAGTCAGGTCTCGAACACCGGGGAGCTGTTTTTT.

This sequence joins TRBV25-1 and TRBJ2-1, with D maybe TRBD2 (6 bases). The CDR3 length is 15 residues. V was pared by 10 bases and J by 0 bases, with 16 bases between. CDR1 MGHDK and CDR2 SYGVNS come from the germline V gene. CDR3 amino acids: CATGGPTGSYNEQFF. CDR3 nucleotides: TGTGCCACCGGGGGACCTACAGGCTCCTACAATGAGCAGTTCTTC.

The rearrangement links TRBV6-4 to TRBJ2-3; no firm D call. CDR1 is MRHNA and CDR2 is SNTAGT in the germline V gene. The CDR3 is made up of 14 amino acids. V shed 3 bases and J shed 5 bases, with 12 bases lying between them. In DNA, the CDR3 is TGTGCCAGCAGTGAGGGAAGTTCGCGAGATACGCAGTATTTT. Amino acid sequence: CASSEGSSRDTQYF.